This TCR beta chain came from a study of blood T cell repertoires in COVID-19. Study-wide context: Sites across the United States, Italy and Spain contributed samples from acute and convalescent COVID-19.

This CDR3 contains 15 residues. The junction had 8 bases not matched to a gene; V was cut back by 4 bases and J by 4 bases. Germline CDR1 reads MNHEY; CDR2 reads SVGAGI. Here immunoSEQ multiplex PCR was the method, and the copy in TCRdb shows in-frame clones only, minus some. The sample has around 210,000 clones, under 90% seen once. The TCR sequence derives from a woman older than 75 with COVID-19, enrolled during active disease. The sample consisted of peripheral blood. The chain couples TRBV6-5 to TRBJ1-1, with TRBD1 matching 8 bases. CDR3 amino acids: CASSSRDRGATEAFF. CDR3 nucleotide sequence: TGTGCCAGCAGTTCCCGAGACAGGGGCGCCACTGAAGCTTTCTTT.